This TCR beta chain is drawn from a study of blood T cell repertoires in COVID-19 (dated by TCRdb to about 2020). The study in broad terms: Samples covering the acute and convalescent phases of COVID-19 were provided by collaborators in the United States, Italy and Spain. The material from the prospective study consisted of cDNA or gDNA derived from T cells, B-cell-depleted T cells, or PBMCs. The repertoires were released in a freely available public database meant as a resource for research on the immune response to SARS-CoV-2. Nearly every sample came with metadata listing a de-identified subject ID, COVID-19 status, age in years and sex. Samples came from the ongoing ImmuneRACE study (first 160 participants) plus 1,254 subjects from 6 global collaborators. Subjects who had been exposed to COVID-19, were actively infected with it, or had recovered from it provided the deeply sampled blood TCRbeta repertoires that made up the dataset. HLA class I and class II types, where available, came from metadata supplied by the sample provider rather than from assay-based typing.

Each collaborating institution followed its own protocols to collect whole blood in K2EDTA tubes. For TCRbeta analysis, collaborator samples were shipped as frozen whole blood, as isolated PBMCs, or as DNA extracted from either sample type. For this clone: What antigen it recognizes has not been identified. No quality values exist for individual bases; no much larger clone is one base distant.

The immunoSEQ Assay, a bias-controlled multiplex PCR, was used to amplify TCRbeta CDR3 regions from genomic DNA. The authors processed their data as follows. The number of nucleated cells in each sample was estimated from the amplification of reference gene primers within the assay. Sequence reads were collapsed and filtered to measure the absolute abundance of every unique TCRbeta CDR3 rearrangement. For each sample, productive Simpson clonality was calculated as the square root of Simpson's diversity index across productive rearrangements. As stored in TCRdb, this immuneACCESS dataset retains in-frame rearrangements with V and J assigned. A fraction of the clones does not appear; measured against another copy, unresolved V genes explain less than half of the discrepancy, and the remainder lacks a known reason. The V and J calls and the clone size are those of that table, but D and trimming were determined from the DNA. In all, the sample holds around 200,000 clones, and roughly nine tenths of those were seen once. In total, the top ten clones hold approximately 1% of the sample.

General study outcomes and caveats: The amount of clinical and demographic metadata varied by source and participant and was provided uncurated.

CDR3 length: 14 amino acids, cysteine to phenylalanine. Only CDR3 DNA remains: 42 bases, in frame from the first base. CDR1 SGHRS and CDR2 YFSETQ were looked up in the germline V gene. V is reduced by 2 bases and J by 6 bases, leaving a spacing of 14 bases between them. The rearranged chain carries TRBV5-1 and TRBJ1-2, and possibly TRBD1, on 5 matching bases. This receptor was identified in a man aged 30-40 years with acute or convalescent COVID-19. Source material: peripheral blood. Here the CDR3 is given as CASSFAGIVDGYTF. DNA sequence: TGCGCCAGCAGCTTTGCAGGGATCGTCGATGGCTACACCTTC.